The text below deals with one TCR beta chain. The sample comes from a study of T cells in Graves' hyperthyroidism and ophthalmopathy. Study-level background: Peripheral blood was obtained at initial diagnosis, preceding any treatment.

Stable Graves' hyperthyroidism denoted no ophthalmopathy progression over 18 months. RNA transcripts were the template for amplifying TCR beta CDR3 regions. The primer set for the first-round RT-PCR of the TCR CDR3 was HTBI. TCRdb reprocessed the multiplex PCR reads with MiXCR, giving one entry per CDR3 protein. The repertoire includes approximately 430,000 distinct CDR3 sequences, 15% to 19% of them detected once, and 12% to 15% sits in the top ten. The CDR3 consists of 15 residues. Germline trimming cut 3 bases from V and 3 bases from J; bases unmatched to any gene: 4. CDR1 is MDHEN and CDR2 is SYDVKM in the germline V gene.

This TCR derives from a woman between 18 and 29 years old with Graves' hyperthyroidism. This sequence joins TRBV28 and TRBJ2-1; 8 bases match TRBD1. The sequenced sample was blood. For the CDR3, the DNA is TGTGCCAGCAGTTTTGTGGACAGGGACTACAATGAGCAGTTCTTC. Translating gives CASSFVDRDYNEQFF.